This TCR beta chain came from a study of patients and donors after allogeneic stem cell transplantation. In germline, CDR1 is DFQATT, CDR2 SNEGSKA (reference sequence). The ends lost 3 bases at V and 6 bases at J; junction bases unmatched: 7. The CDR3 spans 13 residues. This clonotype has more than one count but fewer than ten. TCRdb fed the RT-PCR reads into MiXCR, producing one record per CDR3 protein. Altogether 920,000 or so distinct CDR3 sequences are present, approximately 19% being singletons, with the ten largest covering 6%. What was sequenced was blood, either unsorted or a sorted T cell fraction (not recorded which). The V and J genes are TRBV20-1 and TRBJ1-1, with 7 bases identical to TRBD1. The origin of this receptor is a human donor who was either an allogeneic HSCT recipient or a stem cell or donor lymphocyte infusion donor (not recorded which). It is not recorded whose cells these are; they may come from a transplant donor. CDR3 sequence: CSASHRGSAEAFF. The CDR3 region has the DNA TGCAGTGCTAGCCACAGGGGCAGCGCTGAAGCTTTCTTT.